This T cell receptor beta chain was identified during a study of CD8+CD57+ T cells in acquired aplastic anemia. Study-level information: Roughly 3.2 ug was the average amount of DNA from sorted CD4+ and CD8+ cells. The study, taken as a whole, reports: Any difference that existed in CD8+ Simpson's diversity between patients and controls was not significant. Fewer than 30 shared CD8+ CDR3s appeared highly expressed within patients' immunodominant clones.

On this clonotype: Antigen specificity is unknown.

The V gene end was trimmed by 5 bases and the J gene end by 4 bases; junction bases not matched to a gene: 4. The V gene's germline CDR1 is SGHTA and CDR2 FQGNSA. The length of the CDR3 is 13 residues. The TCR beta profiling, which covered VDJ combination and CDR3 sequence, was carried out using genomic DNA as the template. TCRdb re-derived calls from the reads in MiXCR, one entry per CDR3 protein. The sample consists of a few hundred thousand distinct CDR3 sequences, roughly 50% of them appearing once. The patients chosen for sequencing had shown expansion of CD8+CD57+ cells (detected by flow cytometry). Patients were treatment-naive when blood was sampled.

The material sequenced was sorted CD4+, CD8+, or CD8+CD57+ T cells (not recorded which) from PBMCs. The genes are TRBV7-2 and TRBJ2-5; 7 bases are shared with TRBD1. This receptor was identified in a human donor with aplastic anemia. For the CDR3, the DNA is TGTGCCAGCAGCCCGAACAGGGGAGAGACCCAGTACTTC. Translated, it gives CASSPNRGETQYF.